Below are 2 T cell receptor beta chains sequenced from a single sample in a study of blood T cell repertoires in COVID-19. Profiling relied on immunoSEQ multiplex PCR, and the TCRdb table lists in-frame clones only, not all of them. The sample includes 270,000 or so clones, roughly 80% of them seen just once. Sequencing used peripheral blood. The receptor source for this set is a woman in her fifties or sixties who had recovered from COVID-19.

This chain joins TRBV9 and TRBJ2-2; TRBD2 matches 8 bases. J gave up 4 bases and V 6 bases, and 11 bases lay outside the gene matches. The length of the CDR3 is 16 residues. Germline CDR1 is SGDLS and CDR2 is YYNGEE. CDR3 DNA sequence: TGTGCCAGCACCCCCTCGGGGCTAGCGGGCACCGGGGAGCTGTTTTTT. Encoded protein: CASTPSGLAGTGELFF.

The J gene is TRBJ1-5, the V gene TRBV15; D is uncertain. The V end lost 0 bases, the J end lost 2 bases, and 11 bases lay between the germline ends. CDR1 and CDR2 from the germline V gene are LNHNV and YYDKDF (reference sequence). The CDR3 covers 16 residues. CDR3 nucleotides: TGTGCCACCAGCAGAGAAACGCGGGTGGGCAATCAGCCCCAGCATTTT. Residues: CATSRETRVGNQPQHF. Combining the CDR3 with reference TRBV15 and TRBJ1-5 gives the whole variable domain DAMVIQNPRYQVTQFGKPVTLSCSQTLNHNVMYWYQQKSSQAPKLLFHYYDKDFNNEADTPDNFQSRRPNTSFCFLDIRSPGLGDTAMYLCATSRETRVGNQPQHFGDGTRLSIL.